The source of this T cell receptor (beta chain) is a study of PD-L1 blockade in urothelial cancer. The overall study: The median T cell count in blood samples was some 140,000.

With respect to this clone: Antigen: not known.

Templates that were synthetic TCR analogs were spiked into each PCR. Method: immunoSEQ multiplex PCR; TCRdb's copy keeps in-frame clones and lacks some. Counted here are 70,000 or so clones, about 90% occurring once; the ten biggest clones make up around 4.8%. Regarding the study as a whole: Stronger expansion of tumor-associated clones in blood at 3 weeks distinguished durable-benefit patients.

Germline V lookup: CDR1 SGHVS, CDR2 FNYEAQ. The CDR3 length is 16 residues. Germline trimming cut 3 bases from V and 2 bases from J; bases unmatched to any gene: 7. The sample's time point: pretreatment peripheral blood. Each patient presented with locally advanced or metastatic urothelial carcinoma. The J gene is TRBJ2-5, the V gene TRBV7-6; 9 bases agree with TRBD1. The TCR originated in a man aged 65 to 79 with urothelial cancer. The sequenced sample was PBMCs, obtained around atezolizumab (anti-PD-L1) treatment. CDR3 region: CASSLAGTGKQETQYF. In DNA, the CDR3 is TGTGCCAGCAGCTTGGCCGGGACAGGGAAACAAGAGACCCAGTACTTC.